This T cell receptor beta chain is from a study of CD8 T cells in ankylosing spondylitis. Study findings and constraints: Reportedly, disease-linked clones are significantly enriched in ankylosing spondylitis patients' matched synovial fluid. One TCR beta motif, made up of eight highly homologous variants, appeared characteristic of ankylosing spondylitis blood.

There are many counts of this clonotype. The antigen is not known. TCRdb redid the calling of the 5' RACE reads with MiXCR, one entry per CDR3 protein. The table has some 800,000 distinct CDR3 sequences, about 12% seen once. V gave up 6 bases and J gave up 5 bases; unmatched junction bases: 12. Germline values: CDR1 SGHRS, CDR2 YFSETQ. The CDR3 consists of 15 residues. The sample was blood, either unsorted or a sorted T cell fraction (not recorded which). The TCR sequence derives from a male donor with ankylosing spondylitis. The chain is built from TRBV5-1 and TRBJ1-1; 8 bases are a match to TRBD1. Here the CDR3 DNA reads TGCGCCAGCATCAACACCCAGGGGGCGAGTACTGAAGCTTTCTTT. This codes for CASINTQGASTEAFF. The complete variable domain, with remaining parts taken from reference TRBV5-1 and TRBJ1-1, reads KAGVTQTPRYLIKTRGQQVTLSCSPISGHRSVSWYQQTPGQGLQFLFEYFSETQRNKGNFPGRFSGRQFSNSRSEMNVSTLELGDSALYLCASINTQGASTEAFFGQGTRLTVV.